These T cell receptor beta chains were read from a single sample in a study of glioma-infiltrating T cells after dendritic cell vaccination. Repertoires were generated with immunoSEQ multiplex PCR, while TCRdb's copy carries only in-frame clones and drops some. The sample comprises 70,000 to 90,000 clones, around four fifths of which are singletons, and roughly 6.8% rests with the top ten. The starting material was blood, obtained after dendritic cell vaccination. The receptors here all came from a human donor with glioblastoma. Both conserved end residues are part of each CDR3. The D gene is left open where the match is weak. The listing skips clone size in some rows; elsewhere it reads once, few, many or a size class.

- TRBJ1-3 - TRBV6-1 TGTGCCAGCAGTGAAAGGGGGACTGGAAACACCATATATTTT CASSERGTGNTIYF
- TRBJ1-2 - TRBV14 TGTGCCAGCAGCCGGGCCTTAAGAGATGGCTACACCTTC CASSRALRDGYTF
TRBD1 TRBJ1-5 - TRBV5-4 TGTGCCAGCAGCTGGTCTACCGGGACAGGGACTAGCAATCAGCCCCAGCATTTT CASSWSTGTGTSNQPQHF
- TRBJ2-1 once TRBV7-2 TGTGCCAGCAGCTCGCACTTCAATGAGCAGTTCTTC CASSSHFNEQFF
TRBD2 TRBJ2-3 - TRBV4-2 TGTGCCAGCAGCCAAGACTGGGACGGCGGGACTAGCGGATTCACAGATACGCAGTATTTT CASSQDWDGGTSGFTDTQYF
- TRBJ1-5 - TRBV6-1 TGTGCCAGCAGTGAACAACCGGTAGATCAGCCCCAGCATTTT CASSEQPVDQPQHF
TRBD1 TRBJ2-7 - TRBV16 TGTGCCAGCAGCCAGCTGGACAGGGATGCCTACGAGCAGTACTTC CASSQLDRDAYEQYF
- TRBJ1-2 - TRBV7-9 TGTGCCAGCAGCTTAGACACTACTAACTATGGCTACACCTTC CASSLDTTNYGYTF
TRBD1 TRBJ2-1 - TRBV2 TGTGCCAGCAGGGAGGGACAGGGGTTCGATGAGCAGTTCTTC CASREGQGFDEQFF
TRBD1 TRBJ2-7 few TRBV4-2 TGTGCCAGCAGCCAGGAGACAGGGCCCTACGAGCAGTACTTC CASSQETGPYEQYF
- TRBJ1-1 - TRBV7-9 TGTGCCAGCAGCTTAGATTCTGGCAGCACTGAAGCTTTCTTT CASSLDSGSTEAFF
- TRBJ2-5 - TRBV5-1 TGCGCCAGCAGCTTGTTCCCGGGAGCGGAAGAGACCCAGTACTTC CASSLFPGAEETQYF
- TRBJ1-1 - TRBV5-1 TGCGCCAGCAGCGCCGGACAGTCGTCCACTGAAGCTTTCTTT CASSAGQSSTEAFF
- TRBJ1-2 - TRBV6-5 TGTGCCAGCAGTGTTAGTCGTACCTATGGCTACACCTTC CASSVSRTYGYTF
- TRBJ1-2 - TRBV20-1 TGCAGTGCCCCCAGGGGTAATGGCTACACCTTC CSAPRGNGYTF
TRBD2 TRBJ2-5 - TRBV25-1 TGTGCCAGCAGCTGGGTTCTAGCGGGGGGGTATCAAGAGACCCAGTACTTC CASSWVLAGGYQETQYF